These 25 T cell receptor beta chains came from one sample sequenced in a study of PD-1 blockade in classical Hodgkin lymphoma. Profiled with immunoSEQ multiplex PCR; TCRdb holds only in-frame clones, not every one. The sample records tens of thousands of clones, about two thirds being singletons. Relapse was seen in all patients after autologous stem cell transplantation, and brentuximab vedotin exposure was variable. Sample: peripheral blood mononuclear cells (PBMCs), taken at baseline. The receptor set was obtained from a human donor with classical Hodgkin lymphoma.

The CDR3 protein is CASRNRGTGSLGNTIYF. The CDR3 DNA sequence: TGTGCCAGCAGAAATCGCGGGACAGGGTCTCTTGGAAACACCATATATTTT. V usage is TRBV27 and J usage is TRBJ1-3, with 9 nucleotides matching TRBD1. Germline trimming cut 6 bases from V and 3 bases from J; bases unmatched to any gene: 12. Germline CDR1 MNHEY, CDR2 SMNVEV (reference sequence). This CDR3 spans 17 amino acids.

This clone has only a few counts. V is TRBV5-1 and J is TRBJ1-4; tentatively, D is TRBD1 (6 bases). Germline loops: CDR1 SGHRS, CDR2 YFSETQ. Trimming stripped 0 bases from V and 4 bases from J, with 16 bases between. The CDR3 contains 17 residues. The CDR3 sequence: CASSLDRVVNYNEKLFF. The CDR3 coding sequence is TGCGCCAGCAGCTTGGACAGGGTGGTTAACTATAATGAAAAACTGTTTTTT.

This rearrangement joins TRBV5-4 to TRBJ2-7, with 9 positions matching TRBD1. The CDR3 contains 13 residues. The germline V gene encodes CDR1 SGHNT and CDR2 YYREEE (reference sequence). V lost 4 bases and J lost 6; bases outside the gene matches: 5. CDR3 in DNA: TGTGCCAGCAGCCTAACAGGGGGCTTCGAGCAGTACTTC. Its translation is CASSLTGGFEQYF.

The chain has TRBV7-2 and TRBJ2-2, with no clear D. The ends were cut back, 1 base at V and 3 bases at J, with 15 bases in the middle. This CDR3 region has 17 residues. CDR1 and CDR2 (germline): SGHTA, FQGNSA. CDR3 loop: CASSLVKGSVDTGELFF. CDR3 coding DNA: TGTGCCAGCAGCTTAGTGAAGGGATCGGTGGACACCGGGGAGCTGTTTTTT.

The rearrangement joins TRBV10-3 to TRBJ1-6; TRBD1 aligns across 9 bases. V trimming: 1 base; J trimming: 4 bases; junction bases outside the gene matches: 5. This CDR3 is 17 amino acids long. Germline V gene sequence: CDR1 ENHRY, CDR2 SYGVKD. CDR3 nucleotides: TGTGCCATCAGTGAGTTAAAGACAGGGGGTTATAATTCACCCCTCCACTTT. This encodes CAISELKTGGYNSPLHF.

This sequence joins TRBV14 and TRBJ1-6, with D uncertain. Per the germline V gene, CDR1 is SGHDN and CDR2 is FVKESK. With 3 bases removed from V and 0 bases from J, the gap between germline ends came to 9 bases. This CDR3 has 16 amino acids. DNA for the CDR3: TGTGCCAGCAGCCAGCATTTCCCCTCCTATAATTCACCCCTCCACTTT. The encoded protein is CASSQHFPSYNSPLHF.

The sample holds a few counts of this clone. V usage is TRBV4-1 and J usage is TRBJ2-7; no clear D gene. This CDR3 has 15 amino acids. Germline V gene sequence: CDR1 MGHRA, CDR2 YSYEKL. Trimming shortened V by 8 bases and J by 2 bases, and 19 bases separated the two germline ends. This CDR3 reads CASRINEAGPYEQYF. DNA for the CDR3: TGCGCCAGCCGGATAAACGAGGCTGGCCCCTACGAGCAGTACTTC.

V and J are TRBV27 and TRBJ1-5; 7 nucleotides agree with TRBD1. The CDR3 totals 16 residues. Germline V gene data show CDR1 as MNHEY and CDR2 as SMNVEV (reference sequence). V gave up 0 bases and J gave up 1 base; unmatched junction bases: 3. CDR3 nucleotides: TGTGCCAGCAGTTTATCAGGGGGCTCAAGCAATCAGCCCCAGCATTTT. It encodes CASSLSGGSSNQPQHF.

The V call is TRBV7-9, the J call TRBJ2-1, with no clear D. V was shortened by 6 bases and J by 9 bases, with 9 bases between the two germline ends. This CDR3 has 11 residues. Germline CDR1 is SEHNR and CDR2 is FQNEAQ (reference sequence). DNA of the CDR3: TGTGCCAGCAGAGGGCTCGGTGAGCAGTTCTTC. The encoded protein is CASRGLGEQFF.

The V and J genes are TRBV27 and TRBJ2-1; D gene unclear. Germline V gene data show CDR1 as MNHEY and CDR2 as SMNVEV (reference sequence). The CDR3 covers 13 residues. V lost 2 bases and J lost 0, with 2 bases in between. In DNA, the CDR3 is TGTGCCAGCAGTTTAAGCTCCTACAATGAGCAGTTCTTC. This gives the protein CASSLSSYNEQFF.

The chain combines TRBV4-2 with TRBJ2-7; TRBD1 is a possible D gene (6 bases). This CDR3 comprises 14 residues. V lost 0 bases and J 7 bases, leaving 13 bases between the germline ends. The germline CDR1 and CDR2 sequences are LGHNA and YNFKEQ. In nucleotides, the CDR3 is TGTGCCAGCAGCCAAGAAGAGGACAGACGGGAGCAGTACTTC. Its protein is CASSQEEDRREQYF.

The CDR3 protein is CASSLSTRLAGKYEQYF. The CDR3 DNA sequence: TGTGCCAGCAGTTTATCGACGCGACTAGCGGGAAAGTACGAGCAGTACTTC. This chain connects TRBV28 to TRBJ2-7; TRBD2 agrees at 11 bases. The V gene end was trimmed by 1 base and the J gene end by 4 bases; junction bases not matched to a gene: 9. Germline CDR1 MDHEN, CDR2 SYDVKM. This CDR3 is built from 17 residues.

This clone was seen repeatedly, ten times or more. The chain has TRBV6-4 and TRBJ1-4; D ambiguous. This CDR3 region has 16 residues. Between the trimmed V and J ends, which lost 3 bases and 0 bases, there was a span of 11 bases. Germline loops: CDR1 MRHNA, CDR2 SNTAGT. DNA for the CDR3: TGTGCCAGCAGTGAAGAAGGGTCGGCAACTAATGAAAAACTGTTTTTT. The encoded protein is CASSEEGSATNEKLFF.

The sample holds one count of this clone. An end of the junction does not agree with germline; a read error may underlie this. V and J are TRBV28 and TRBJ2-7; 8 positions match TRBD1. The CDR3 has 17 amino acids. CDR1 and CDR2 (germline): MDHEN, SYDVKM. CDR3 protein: CASSRAGTGSPHYGQYF. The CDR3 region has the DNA TGTGCCAGCAGCCGAGCCGGGACAGGCTCCCCCCACTACGGGCAGTACTTC.

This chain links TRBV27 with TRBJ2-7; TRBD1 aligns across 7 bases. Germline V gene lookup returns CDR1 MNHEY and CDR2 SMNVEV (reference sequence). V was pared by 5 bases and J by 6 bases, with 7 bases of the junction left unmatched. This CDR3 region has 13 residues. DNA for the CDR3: TGTGCCAGCAGTGTGTTGACAGGGTCCGAGCAGTACTTC. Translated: CASSVLTGSEQYF.

CDR3 sequence reads: CASSIGTRHYEQYF. CDR3 DNA sequence: TGTGCCAGCAGCATCGGGACACGCCACTACGAGCAGTACTTC. The rearrangement joins TRBV11-1 to TRBJ2-7, with a possible D match to TRBD1 (6 bases). The V end was cut by 5 bases, the J end by 3 bases, with 14 bases between. The length of the CDR3 is 14 residues. Germline CDR1 reads SGHAT; CDR2 reads FQDESV (reference sequence).

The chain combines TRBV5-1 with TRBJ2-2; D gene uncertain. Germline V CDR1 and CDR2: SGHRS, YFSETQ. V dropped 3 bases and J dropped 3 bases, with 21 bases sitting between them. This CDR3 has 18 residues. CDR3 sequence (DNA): TGCGCCAGCAGCTCCCCCCTATCAGGCGGCCTAGACACCGGGGAGCTGTTTTTT. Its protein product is CASSSPLSGGLDTGELFF.

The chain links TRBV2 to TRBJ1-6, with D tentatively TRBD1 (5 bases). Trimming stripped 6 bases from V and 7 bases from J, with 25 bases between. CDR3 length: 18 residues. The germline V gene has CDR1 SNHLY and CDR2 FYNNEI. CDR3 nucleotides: TGTGCCAGCAGCACCGATTTCGGCAGGGTGGGGAGAAATTCACCCCTCCACTTT. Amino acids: CASSTDFGRVGRNSPLHF. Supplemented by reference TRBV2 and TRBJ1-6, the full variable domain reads EPEVTQTPSHQVTQMGQEVILRCVPISNHLYFYWYRQILGQKVEFLVSFYNNEISEKSEIFDDQFSVERPDGSNFTLKIRSTKLEDSAMYFCASSTDFGRVGRNSPLHFGNGTRLTVT.

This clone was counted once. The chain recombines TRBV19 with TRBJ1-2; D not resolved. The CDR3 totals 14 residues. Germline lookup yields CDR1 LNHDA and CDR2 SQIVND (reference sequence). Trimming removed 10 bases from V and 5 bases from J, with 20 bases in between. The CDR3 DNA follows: TGTGCCATTAAGACTGGTTCCGGTCGTTATGGCTACACCTTC. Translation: CAIKTGSGRYGYTF.

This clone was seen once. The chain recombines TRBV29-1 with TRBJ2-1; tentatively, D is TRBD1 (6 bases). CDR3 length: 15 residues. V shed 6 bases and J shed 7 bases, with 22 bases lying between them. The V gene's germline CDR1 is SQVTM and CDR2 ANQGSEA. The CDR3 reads CSVELGAGRSNEQFF. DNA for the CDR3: TGCAGCGTGGAGTTGGGGGCGGGTCGGAGTAATGAGCAGTTCTTC.

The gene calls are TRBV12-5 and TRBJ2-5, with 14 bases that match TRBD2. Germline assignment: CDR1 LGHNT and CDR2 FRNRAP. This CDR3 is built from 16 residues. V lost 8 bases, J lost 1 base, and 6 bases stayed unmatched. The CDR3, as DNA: TGTGCTAGTCCCCCAGGACTAGCGGGGGGCCAAGAGACCCAGTACTTC. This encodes CASPPGLAGGQETQYF. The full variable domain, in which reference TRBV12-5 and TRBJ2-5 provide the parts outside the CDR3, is DARVTQTPRHKVTEMGQEVTMRCQPILGHNTVFWYRQTMMQGLELLAYFRNRAPLDDSGMPKDRFSAEMPDATLATLKIQPSEPRDSAVYFCASPPGLAGGQETQYFGPGTRLLVL.

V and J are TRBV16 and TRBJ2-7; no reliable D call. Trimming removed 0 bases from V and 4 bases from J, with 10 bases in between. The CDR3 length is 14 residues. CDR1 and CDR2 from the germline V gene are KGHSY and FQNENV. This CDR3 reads CASSQSPPAYEQYF. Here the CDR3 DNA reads TGTGCCAGCAGCCAATCCCCCCCTGCTTACGAGCAGTACTTC.

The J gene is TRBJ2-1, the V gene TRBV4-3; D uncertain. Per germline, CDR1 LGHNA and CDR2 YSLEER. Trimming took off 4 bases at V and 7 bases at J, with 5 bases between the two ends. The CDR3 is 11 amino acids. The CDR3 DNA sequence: TGCGCCAGCAGCCTTAGAAATGAGCAGTTCTTC. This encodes CASSLRNEQFF.

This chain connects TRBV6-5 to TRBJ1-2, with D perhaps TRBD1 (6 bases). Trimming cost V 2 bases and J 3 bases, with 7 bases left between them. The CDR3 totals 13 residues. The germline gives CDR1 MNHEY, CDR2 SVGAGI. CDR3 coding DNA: TGTGCCAGCAGTTACGCAGGGGACTATGGCTACACCTTC. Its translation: CASSYAGDYGYTF.

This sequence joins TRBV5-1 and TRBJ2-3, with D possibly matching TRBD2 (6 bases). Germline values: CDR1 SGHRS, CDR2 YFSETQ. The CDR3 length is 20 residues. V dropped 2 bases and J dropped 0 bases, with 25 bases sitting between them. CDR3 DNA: TGCGCCAGCAGCTTACCGGTTTCGGGCGGGGAACAAACTAGCACAGATACGCAGTATTTT. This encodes CASSLPVSGGEQTSTDTQYF.